One and the same sample provided the 26 T cell receptor beta chains below, sequenced in a study of CD8 T cells in Susac syndrome. With random hexamers, 0.5 to 1 ug RNA was reverse transcribed. TCRdb itself ran the immunoSEQ multiplex PCR reads through MiXCR, one entry per CDR3 protein. The sample carries 150,000 to 180,000 distinct CDR3 sequences, 95% to 96% recorded once. The source material was CD8+ T cells from PBMCs. All receptors come from a human donor with multiple sclerosis.

This clonotype was seen only once. The V gene is TRBV11-2, the J gene TRBJ2-3, with TRBD2 as a possible D gene (6 bases). This CDR3 is 15 amino acids long. CDR1 SGHAT and CDR2 FQNNGV come from the germline V gene. With 5 bases removed from V and 1 base from J, the gap between germline ends came to 13 bases. CDR3: CASSRRRRGTDTQYF. In nucleotides, the CDR3 is TGTGCCAGCAGCCGACGGAGGAGGGGCACAGATACGCAGTATTTT.

V usage is TRBV20-1 and J usage is TRBJ2-6; D is unclear. V shed 0 bases and J shed 4 bases, with 10 bases lying between them. The CDR3 runs to 15 residues. Germline loops: CDR1 DFQATT, CDR2 SNEGSKA (reference sequence). The CDR3 DNA is TGCAGTGCTAGAGATCCCCAAAGCGGGGCCAACGTCCTGACTTTC. Protein product: CSARDPQSGANVLTF.

J is TRBJ1-5 and V is TRBV5-1; D perhaps matches TRBD1 (6 bases). Looked up from germline, CDR1 is SGHRS and CDR2 is YFSETQ. V dropped 4 bases and J dropped 5 bases, with 10 bases sitting between them. This CDR3 is 13 amino acids long. The CDR3 region has the DNA TGCGCCAGCAGCCCACAGGGCCATCAGCCCCAGCATTTT. Translation gives CASSPQGHQPQHF.

The chain couples TRBV27 to TRBJ1-1, with TRBD1 matching over 7 bases. This CDR3 is 15 amino acids long. V lost 4 bases and J lost 1; bases outside the gene matches: 6. The germline V gene has CDR1 MNHEY and CDR2 SMNVEV (reference sequence). CDR3 in DNA: TGTGCCAGCAGTTCGCAACAGGGGCAGAACACTGAAGCTTTCTTT. Residues: CASSSQQGQNTEAFF.

V gene TRBV7-9 combines with J gene TRBJ1-2; D gene ambiguous. The V gene lost 2 bases and the J gene lost 3 bases, with 4 bases spanning the gap. Per the germline V gene, CDR1 is SEHNR and CDR2 is FQNEAQ (reference sequence). The CDR3 runs 12 residues. The CDR3 spells CASSLFDYGYTF. In DNA form, the CDR3 reads TGTGCCAGCAGCTTATTCGACTATGGCTACACCTTC.

V is TRBV7-2 and J is TRBJ2-7; the match to TRBD1 covers 11 bases. This CDR3 comprises 14 residues. From germline, CDR1 is SGHTA and CDR2 FQGNSA. The trim removed 5 bases at V and 5 bases at J, leaving 5 bases unmatched. The CDR3 region is CASSARDRGNEQYV. The CDR3 DNA is TGTGCCAGCAGCGCCCGGGACAGGGGGAACGAGCAGTACGTC.

This chain joins TRBV24-1 and TRBJ2-1; no reliable D call. The germline gives CDR1 KGHDR, CDR2 SFDVKD. V lost 0 bases and J 8 bases, leaving 7 bases between the germline ends. The CDR3 consists of 13 residues. The chain's CDR3 is CATSDLRNDEQFF. DNA for the CDR3: TGTGCCACCAGTGATTTGAGGAATGATGAGCAGTTCTTC.

This chain connects TRBV2 to TRBJ2-3, with D hard to call. Per the germline V gene, CDR1 is SNHLY and CDR2 is FYNNEI. This CDR3 contains 16 residues. V was clipped by 6 bases and J by 2 bases, with 18 bases between them. The CDR3 nucleotides read TGTGCCAGCAGGTCCGCCTCGACCTGGCACACAGATACGCAGTATTTT. This sequence encodes CASRSASTWHTDTQYF.

CDR3 bases: TGCGCCAGAGCTCCCCGGGAACAGGGGGGCTATGGCTACACCTTC. Its protein product is CARAPREQGGYGYTF. The J gene is TRBJ1-2, the V gene TRBV4-1; TRBD1 matches 8 bases. V shed 9 bases and J 4 bases; nucleotides not matched to a gene: 13. Germline V gene data show CDR1 as MGHRA and CDR2 as YSYEKL. CDR3 length equals 15 residues.

This chain links TRBV29-1 with TRBJ2-3; perhaps TRBD2 as D (6 bases). Trimming took 0 bases from V and 11 from J, leaving 15 bases between them. Per the germline V gene, CDR1 is SQVTM and CDR2 is ANQGSEA. This CDR3 spans 13 amino acids. CDR3 nucleotide sequence: TGCAGCGTTGAAGATCCCCGGACTACCTGGCAGTATTTT. Encoded protein: CSVEDPRTTWQYF.

The rearrangement joins TRBV27 to TRBJ2-7; TRBD2 matches at 7 bases. CDR1 is MNHEY, CDR2 SMNVEV, per germline (reference sequence). The CDR3 is 13 residues long. The trim removed 10 bases at V and 3 bases at J, leaving 9 bases unmatched. The chain's CDR3 is CATRAGISYEQYF. Here the CDR3 DNA reads TGTGCCACCAGAGCGGGGATCAGCTACGAGCAGTACTTC.

V and J are TRBV29-1 and TRBJ2-3; D remains ambiguous. Germline loops: CDR1 SQVTM, CDR2 ANQGSEA. The CDR3 spans 10 residues. The V end was cut by 6 bases, the J end by 6 bases, with 7 bases between. The CDR3 here is CSVRADTQYF. In DNA, the CDR3 is TGCAGCGTAAGAGCGGATACGCAGTATTTT.

This sequence joins TRBV12-3 or TRBV12-4 and TRBJ2-5; possible D gene TRBD2, 6 bases. V lost 5 bases, J lost 5 bases, and 18 bases lay in between. CDR3 size: 15 residues. CDR3 bases: TGTGCCAGCAGTCCGTTGCGGGGCCCCCGGGAGACCCAGTACTTC. Its protein product is CASSPLRGPRETQYF.

The CDR3 bases are TGTGCCAGCAGCGAGGCTCCAGTAGCTACGCAGTATTTT. It translates to CASSEAPVATQYF. This chain joins TRBV2 and TRBJ2-3; D gene unclear. The CDR3 has 13 amino acids. Trimming shortened V by 6 bases and J by 8 bases, and 15 bases separated the two germline ends. Germline V gives CDR1 SNHLY, CDR2 FYNNEI.

This chain's CDR3 is CASSPPGTVPYEQYF. CDR3 in DNA: TGTGCCAGCAGTCCGCCCGGGACAGTCCCCTACGAGCAGTACTTC. V is TRBV27 and J is TRBJ2-7; TRBD1 aligns across 7 bases. J was trimmed by 2 bases and V by 5 bases; bases with no gene match: 9. Germline CDR1 reads MNHEY; CDR2 reads SMNVEV (reference sequence). The CDR3 covers 15 residues.

This sequence joins TRBV20-1 and TRBJ1-3; D unresolved. Looked up from germline, CDR1 is DFQATT and CDR2 is SNEGSKA (reference sequence). The germline V and J ends were trimmed by 7 bases and 5 bases, with 18 bases remaining between them. The CDR3 loop spans 14 amino acids. The CDR3 DNA reads as TGCAGTGTTCCCGCTGTTTCCCAGCGAAACACCATATATTTT. This gives the protein CSVPAVSQRNTIYF.

J is TRBJ2-1 and V is TRBV20-1; 8 nucleotides align to TRBD2. The CDR3 is made up of 16 amino acids. V gave up 0 bases and J gave up 7 bases; unmatched junction bases: 11. Germline CDR1 DFQATT, CDR2 SNEGSKA (reference sequence). In nucleotides, the CDR3 is TGCAGTGCTAGAGAGACAACGGGGGGGCTCTGGAATGAGCAGTTCTTC. It translates to CSARETTGGLWNEQFF.

The chain has TRBV7-2 and TRBJ2-5, with D perhaps TRBD2 (6 bases). The CDR3 has 16 amino acids. V dropped 5 bases and J dropped 8 bases, with 24 bases sitting between them. Germline CDR1 reads SGHTA; CDR2 reads FQGNSA. The CDR3 DNA follows: TGTGCCAGCAGCCCCCCGGGGGTCGGGGTCCCAAGCACCCAGTACTTC. This gives the protein CASSPPGVGVPSTQYF.

The gene calls are TRBV7-2 and TRBJ2-5; no clear D. Germline V gene sequence: CDR1 SGHTA, CDR2 FQGNSA. Trimming shortened V by 4 bases and J by 4 bases, and 4 bases separated the two germline ends. This CDR3 is built from 11 residues. DNA for the CDR3: TGTGCCAGCAGCTCCACAGAGACCCAGTACTTC. Protein: CASSSTETQYF.

V is TRBV30 and J is TRBJ1-1; 10 bases match TRBD1. The germline gives CDR1 GTSNPN, CDR2 SVGIG (reference sequence). J was trimmed by 7 bases and V by 0 bases; bases with no gene match: 2. This CDR3 is built from 13 residues. The CDR3 reads CAWSVRDRGEAFF. The CDR3 nucleotides read TGTGCCTGGAGTGTAAGGGACAGGGGTGAAGCTTTCTTT.

The rearrangement joins TRBV29-1 to TRBJ1-1; D is undetermined. The V gene's germline CDR1 is SQVTM and CDR2 ANQGSEA. This CDR3 comprises 14 residues. V lost 2 bases and J 0 bases, leaving 10 bases between the germline ends. The CDR3 protein is CSVEMDGLNTEAFF. The CDR3 nucleotides are TGCAGCGTTGAAATGGACGGGCTGAACACTGAAGCTTTCTTT.

The J gene is TRBJ2-1, the V gene TRBV6-1; 9 bases align to TRBD1. The CDR3 has 14 residues. The germline gives CDR1 MNHNS, CDR2 SASEGT. J was trimmed by 8 bases and V by 3 bases; bases with no gene match: 5. In DNA, the CDR3 is TGTGCCAGCAGTGAGGACAGGGGTCAGTATGAGCAGTTCTTC. Its protein is CASSEDRGQYEQFF.

The chain employs TRBV20-1 and TRBJ1-1, with D unclear. Trimming pared 6 bases from V and 1 base from J, leaving 9 bases between. Germline V CDR1 and CDR2: DFQATT, SNEGSKA (reference sequence). The CDR3 spans 12 residues. The CDR3 DNA reads TGCAGTGCCGGGTTTGCGAACACTGAAGCTTTCTTT. It encodes CSAGFANTEAFF.

This chain connects TRBV5-6 to TRBJ1-5; weak D call: TRBD1 (5 bases). Germline-derived CDR1 and CDR2 are SGHDT and YYEEEE. The CDR3 has 15 amino acids. Trimming pared 2 bases from V and 5 bases from J, leaving 14 bases between. The CDR3 loop reads CASSFFRVRDQPQHF. In DNA form, the CDR3 reads TGTGCCAGCAGCTTTTTCAGGGTACGAGATCAGCCCCAGCATTTT.

The V and J genes are TRBV9 and TRBJ1-6; the D gene is possibly TRBD1 (5 bases). CDR3 length equals 14 residues. From germline, CDR1 is SGDLS and CDR2 YYNGEE. Trimming removed 6 bases from V and 10 bases from J, with 17 bases in between. CDR3 sequence reads: CASTPGRDLSPLHF. In DNA form, the CDR3 reads TGTGCCAGCACCCCGGGCAGGGATCTCTCACCCCTCCACTTT.

This clonotype occurred once. The rearrangement links TRBV29-1 to TRBJ1-1; D not certain. CDR1 is SQVTM and CDR2 is ANQGSEA in the germline V gene. There are 14 residues in the CDR3. Trimming took 0 bases from V and 1 from J, leaving 9 bases between them. CDR3 loop: CSVEDFRRNTEAFF. The CDR3 nucleotides are TGCAGCGTTGAAGATTTTAGGAGGAACACTGAAGCTTTCTTT.